This TCR beta chain was identified in a study of T-cell memory formation after mild COVID-19. From the 5' RACE reads, TCRdb called clonotypes with MiXCR, one entry per CDR3 protein. Seen here are approximately 350,000 distinct CDR3 sequences, under 30% observed once, and the top ten hold roughly 12%. This CDR3 region has 14 residues. The germline CDR1 and CDR2 sequences are SGHRS and YFSETQ. V lost 2 bases and J lost 6, with 14 bases in between. The material sequenced was PBMCs or a T cell subset sorted from them (not recorded which). The genes are TRBV5-1 and TRBJ1-2; tentatively, D is TRBD1 (6 bases). The clonotype comes from an adult woman who had mild COVID-19 (a few samples of this study predate the infection). Cell type and time point are not known. As DNA, the CDR3 is TGCGCCAGCAGCTTTGGGGAGGGGGAAGATGGCTACACCTTC. This sequence encodes CASSFGEGEDGYTF. The full variable domain, rest sourced from reference TRBV5-1 and TRBJ1-2, is KAGVTQTPRYLIKTRGQQVTLSCSPISGHRSVSWYQQTPGQGLQFLFEYFSETQRNKGNFPGRFSGRQFSNSRSEMNVSTLELGDSALYLCASSFGEGEDGYTFGSGTRLTVV.